This TCR beta chain was recorded in a study of T cell responses to AZD1222 COVID-19 vaccine. Germline CDR1 reads SNHLY; CDR2 reads FYNNEI. The CDR3 spans 13 residues. Deletions cut 7 bases from V and 4 bases from J, with 13 bases between. Findings and limits, study-wide: Repertoires in all cases were sampled only once the peak T cell response had passed.

TCRdb's copy holds only in-frame clones and misses some; the assay was immunoSEQ multiplex PCR. The table shows more than 250,000 clones, with just over 90% occurring only once. A note on this clone: The antigen is not known.

The receptor was isolated from an adult in good health. The material sequenced was peripheral blood, taken on day 0 of AZD1222 vaccination. The chain has TRBV2 and TRBJ1-1; D gene uncertain. The chain's CDR3 is CASKGSNPTEAFF. The CDR3 nucleotides read TGTGCCAGCAAGGGTAGCAATCCCACTGAAGCTTTCTTT.